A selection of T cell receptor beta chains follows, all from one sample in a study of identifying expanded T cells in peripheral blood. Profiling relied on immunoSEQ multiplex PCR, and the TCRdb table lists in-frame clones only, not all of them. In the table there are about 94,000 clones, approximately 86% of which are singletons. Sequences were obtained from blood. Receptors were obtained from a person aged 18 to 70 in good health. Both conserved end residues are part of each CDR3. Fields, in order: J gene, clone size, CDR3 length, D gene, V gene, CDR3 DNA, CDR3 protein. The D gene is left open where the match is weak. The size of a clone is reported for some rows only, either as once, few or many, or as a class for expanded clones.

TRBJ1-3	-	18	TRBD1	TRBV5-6	TGTGCCAGCAGCCTTGGACAGGGACGATACAGATCTGGAAACACCATATATTTT	CASSLGQGRYRSGNTIYF
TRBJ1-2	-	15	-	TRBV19	TGTGCCAGTAGTATCCCCGCAAGAGGCGGGGATGGCTACACCTTC	CASSIPARGGDGYTF
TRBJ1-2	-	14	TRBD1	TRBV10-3	TGTGCCAACTCTCAGGGAGGGGGCACCTATGGCTACACCTTC	CANSQGGGTYGYTF
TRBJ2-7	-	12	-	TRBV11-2	TGTGCCAGCACCCTAGGATCCTACGAGCAGTACTTC	CASTLGSYEQYF
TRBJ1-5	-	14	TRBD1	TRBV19	TGTGCCAGTAGTATACAGGGGGCAGGTCAGCCCCAGCATTTT	CASSIQGAGQPQHF
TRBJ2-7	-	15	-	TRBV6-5	TGTGCCAGCAGGCGGGACTGGACCAACCACTACGAGCAGTACTTC	CASRRDWTNHYEQYF
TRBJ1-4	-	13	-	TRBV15	TGTGCCACCAGCAGAGCCCGCGGAGAAAAACTGTTTTTT	CATSRARGEKLFF
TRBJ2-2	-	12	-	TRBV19	TGTGCCAGTAGCCACGACACCGGGGAGCTGTTTTTT	CASSHDTGELFF
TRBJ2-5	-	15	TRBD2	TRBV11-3	TGTGCCAGCAGCGCGCGGGAGGGCCTTCAGGAGACCCAGTACTTC	CASSAREGLQETQYF
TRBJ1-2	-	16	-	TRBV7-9	TGTGCCAGCAGCCCAAATAGCTTAACAGCTAACTATGGCTACACCTTC	CASSPNSLTANYGYTF
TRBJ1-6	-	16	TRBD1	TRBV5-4	TGTGCCAGCAGCGCCCAGCTCGGACAGGCCTATTCACCCCTCCACTTT	CASSAQLGQAYSPLHF
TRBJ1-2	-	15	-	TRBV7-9	TGTGCCAGCAGCTTAGCGCAGGGCCCCAACTATGGCTACACCTTC	CASSLAQGPNYGYTF
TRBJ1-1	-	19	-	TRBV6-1	TGTGCCAGCAGTGATTCCCCGTTTGGGGGTCGGGCCTTAAACACTGAAGCTTTCTTT	CASSDSPFGGRALNTEAFF
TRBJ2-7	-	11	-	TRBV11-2	TGTGCCAGCTCCCTTCCGGGCGAGCAGTACTTC	CASSLPGEQYF
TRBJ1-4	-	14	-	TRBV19	TGTGCCAGTACTCAACAACTGGATAATGAAAAACTGTTTTTT	CASTQQLDNEKLFF
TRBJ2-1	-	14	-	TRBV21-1	TGTGCCAACTACGAAGCGGGAGGGCCCAATGAGCAGTTCTTC	CANYEAGGPNEQFF
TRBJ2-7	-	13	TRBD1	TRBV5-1	TGCGCCAGCAGCTTGGAAGACAGGGGTACGCAGTACTTC	CASSLEDRGTQYF
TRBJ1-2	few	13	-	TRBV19	TGTGCCAGTAGTAAACAGCTTAACTATGGCTACACCTTC	CASSKQLNYGYTF
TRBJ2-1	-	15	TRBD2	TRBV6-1	TGTGCCACAGTAACACGAGGGCTAGCGGTAAATGAGCAGTTCTTC	CATVTRGLAVNEQFF